The clone carrying this TCR beta chain was counted only a few times. This specimen belongs to a study of patients and donors after allogeneic stem cell transplantation. MiXCR was run by TCRdb on the RT-PCR reads, yielding one entry per CDR3 protein. Of 150,000 to 200,000 distinct CDR3 sequences detected, more than 20% appear once; the ten largest clones hold approximately 26%. This sequence originates from a human donor who was either an allogeneic HSCT recipient or a stem cell or donor lymphocyte infusion donor (not recorded which). It is not recorded whose cells these are; they may come from a transplant donor. Sequenced material: blood, either unsorted or a sorted T cell fraction (not recorded which).

CDR3 nucleotide sequence: TGTGCCAGCAGCCGTCAACCGGGACAGGAAAAACTGTTTTTT. This sequence encodes CASSRQPGQEKLFF. V usage is TRBV12-3 or TRBV12-4 and J usage is TRBJ1-4; TRBD1 matches 7 bases. This CDR3 contains 14 residues. The trim removed 6 bases at V and 8 bases at J, leaving 9 bases unmatched.